The clone carrying this T cell receptor (beta chain) has ten or more counts. The data originate from a study of early T cells in non-severe SARS-CoV-2 infection. Unique molecular identifiers were attached to individual cDNA molecules. TCRdb re-derived calls from the 5' RACE reads in MiXCR, one entry per CDR3 protein. In the table there are tens of thousands of distinct CDR3 sequences, more than 4.5% of which are singletons. The TCR sequence derives from an adult who was a healthcare worker with PCR-confirmed SARS-CoV-2 infection or an uninfected control (not recorded which). The specimen sequenced was whole blood.

The CDR3: CSAARLTSGSTDTQYF. In DNA form, the CDR3 reads TGCAGTGCCGCACGACTAACTAGCGGGAGCACAGATACGCAGTATTTT. The chain links TRBV20-1 to TRBJ2-3, with 9 bases fitting TRBD2. V trimming: 6 bases; J trimming: 0 bases; junction bases outside the gene matches: 10. Looked up from germline, CDR1 is DFQATT and CDR2 is SNEGSKA (reference sequence). The CDR3 runs 16 residues.